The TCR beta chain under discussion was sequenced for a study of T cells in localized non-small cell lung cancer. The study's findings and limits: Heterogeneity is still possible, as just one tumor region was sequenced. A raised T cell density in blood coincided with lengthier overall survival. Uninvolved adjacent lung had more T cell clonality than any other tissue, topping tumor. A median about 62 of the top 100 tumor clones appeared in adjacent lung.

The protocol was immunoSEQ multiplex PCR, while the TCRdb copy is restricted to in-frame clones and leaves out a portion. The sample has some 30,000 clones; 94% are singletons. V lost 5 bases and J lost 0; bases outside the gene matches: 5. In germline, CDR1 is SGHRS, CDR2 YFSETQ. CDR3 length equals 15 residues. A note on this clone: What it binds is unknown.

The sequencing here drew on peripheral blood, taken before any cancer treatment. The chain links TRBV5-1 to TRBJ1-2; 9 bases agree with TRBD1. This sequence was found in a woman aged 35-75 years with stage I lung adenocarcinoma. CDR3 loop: CASRPGTGPNYGYTF. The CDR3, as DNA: TGCGCCAGCAGACCCGGGACAGGGCCTAACTATGGCTACACCTTC. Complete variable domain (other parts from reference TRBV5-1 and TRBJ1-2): KAGVTQTPRYLIKTRGQQVTLSCSPISGHRSVSWYQQTPGQGLQFLFEYFSETQRNKGNFPGRFSGRQFSNSRSEMNVSTLELGDSALYLCASRPGTGPNYGYTFGSGTRLTVV.